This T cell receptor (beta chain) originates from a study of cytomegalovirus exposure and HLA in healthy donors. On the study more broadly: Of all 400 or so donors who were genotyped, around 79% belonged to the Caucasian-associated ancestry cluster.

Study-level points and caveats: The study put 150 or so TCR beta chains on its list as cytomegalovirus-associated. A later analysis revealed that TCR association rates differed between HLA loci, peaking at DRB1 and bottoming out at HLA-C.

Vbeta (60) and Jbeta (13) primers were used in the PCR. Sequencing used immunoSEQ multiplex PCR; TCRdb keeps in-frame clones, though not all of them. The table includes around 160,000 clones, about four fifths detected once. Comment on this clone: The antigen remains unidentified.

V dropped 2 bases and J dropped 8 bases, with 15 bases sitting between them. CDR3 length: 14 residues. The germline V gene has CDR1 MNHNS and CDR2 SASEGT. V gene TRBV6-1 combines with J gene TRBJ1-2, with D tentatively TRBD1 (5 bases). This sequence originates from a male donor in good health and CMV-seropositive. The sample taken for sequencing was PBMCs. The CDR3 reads CASSEIGWGRGYTF. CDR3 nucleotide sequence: TGTGCCAGCAGTGAAATCGGCTGGGGCCGCGGCTACACCTTC.